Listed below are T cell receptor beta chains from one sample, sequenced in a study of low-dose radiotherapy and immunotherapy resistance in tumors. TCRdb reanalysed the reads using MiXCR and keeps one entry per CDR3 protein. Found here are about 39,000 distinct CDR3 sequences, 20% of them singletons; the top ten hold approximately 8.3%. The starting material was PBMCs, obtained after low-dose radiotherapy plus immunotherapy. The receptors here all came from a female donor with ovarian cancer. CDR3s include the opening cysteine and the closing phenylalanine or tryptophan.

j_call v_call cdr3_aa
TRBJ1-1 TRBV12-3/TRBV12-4 CASSPGVPTEAFF
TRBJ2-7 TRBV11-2 CASSHRGGWMGYEQYF
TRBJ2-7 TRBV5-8 CASSPPGQDITYEQYF
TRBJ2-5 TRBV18 CASSRSSGNQETQYF
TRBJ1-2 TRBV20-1 CSASRTDSYGYTF
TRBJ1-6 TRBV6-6 CASTTGTAHSPLHF
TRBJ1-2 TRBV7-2 CASSSGGRGYTF
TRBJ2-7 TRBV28 CASSFLTRDEQYF
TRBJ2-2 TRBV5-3 CASGSSGKNTGELFF
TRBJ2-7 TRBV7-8 CASSLGTITSNEQYF
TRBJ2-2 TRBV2 CASSSGRANTGELFF
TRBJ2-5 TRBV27 CASSFTGRGLDQETQYF
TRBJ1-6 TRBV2 CASSSGDTRNSPLHF
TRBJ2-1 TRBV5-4 CASSPLTGGPGEQFF
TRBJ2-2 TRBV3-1 CASSQGPGNTGELFF
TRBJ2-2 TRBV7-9 CASRRTTGTGELFF
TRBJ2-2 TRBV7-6 CASSFGQKKNTGELFF
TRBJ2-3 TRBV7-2 CASSPRRGLAADTQYF
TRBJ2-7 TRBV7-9 CASSFTSATGEQYF
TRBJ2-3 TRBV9 CASSELGGLAGGTDTQYF
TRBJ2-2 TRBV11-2 CASSLDAVFGELFF
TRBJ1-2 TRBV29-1 CSVVGSSRGYTF
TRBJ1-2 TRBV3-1 CASSQQGVGNYGYTF
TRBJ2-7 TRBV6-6 CASSYSGQGTYEQYF
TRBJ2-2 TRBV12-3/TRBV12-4 CASSWTGSNTGELFF
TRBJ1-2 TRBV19 CASSTRYYYGYTF
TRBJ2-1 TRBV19 CASSIDPTGTRGSYNEQFF
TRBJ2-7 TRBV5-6 CASSWGSAGTSYEQYF
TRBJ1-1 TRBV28 CASSFGTERGTEAFF
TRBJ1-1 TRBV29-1 CSVVGLDGANTEAFF
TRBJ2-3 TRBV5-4 CASSAGTSGADTQYF
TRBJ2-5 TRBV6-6 CASSTPRVGETQYF
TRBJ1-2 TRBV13 CASSSATGPTGYGYTF
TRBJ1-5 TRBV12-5 CASGLPRGPQHF
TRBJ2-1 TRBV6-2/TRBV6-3 CASSAGLLTGHEQFF
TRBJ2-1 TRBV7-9 CASSAIYLVGQFF
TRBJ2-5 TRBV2 CASSLSGLEGETQYF
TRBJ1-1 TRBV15 CATSRVSTVATEAFF
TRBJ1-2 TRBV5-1 CASSPRDRVGYTF
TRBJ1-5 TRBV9 CASSVGSWAQHF
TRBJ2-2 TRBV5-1 CASRLVLPGTGELFF
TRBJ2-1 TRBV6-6 CASSRSTGGADNEQFF
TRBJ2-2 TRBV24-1 CATSDLQAGHSRTGELFF
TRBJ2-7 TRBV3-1 CASSHGIEQYF
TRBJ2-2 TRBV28 CASRFTGELFF
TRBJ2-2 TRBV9 CASSVATGNTGELFF
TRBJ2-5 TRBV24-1 CATSDLRVGQETQYF
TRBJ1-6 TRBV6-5 CASSPRSPGQGSPLHF
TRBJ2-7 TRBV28 CASSSHYEQYF
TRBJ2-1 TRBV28 CASGGAGYNEQFF
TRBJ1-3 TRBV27 CASSQYIPGLKGNTIYF
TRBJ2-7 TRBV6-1 CASSEWGGYEQYF
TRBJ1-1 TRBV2 CASRTGGIEAFF
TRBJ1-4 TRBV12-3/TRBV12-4 CASSFSPGRINEKLFF